The present TCR beta chain was sequenced within a study of blood T cells in healthy people across ages. Aged about 6 to 90, donors were systemically healthy Caucasians from Russia. Isolation of PBMCs gave at least 7 million cells per sample. On this clonotype: Its antigen is as yet unknown.

The study's findings and limits: One million T cells yielded diversity estimates that were considered underestimates.

The second PCR ran about 7 to 12 cycles with a sample-barcoded 5' primer and J-beta primers. TCRdb called the 5' RACE reads again in MiXCR, with one record for every CDR3 protein. The sample carries 850,000 to 1,100,000 distinct CDR3 sequences, roughly two fifths recorded once. CDR3 length: 17 amino acids. Trimming removed 0 bases at V and 4 bases at J, with 15 bases between. Germline V CDR1 and CDR2: LGHDT, YNNKEL (reference sequence). The TCR sequence derives from a man aged 18 to 35 in good health. The genes are TRBV3-1 and TRBJ2-2; D might be TRBD1 (6 bases). Sequencing was carried out using blood. CDR3 nucleotide sequence: TGTGCCAGCAGCCAAGATCAGGGGCAGAACTTCACCGGGGAGCTGTTTTTT. Protein sequence: CASSQDQGQNFTGELFF.